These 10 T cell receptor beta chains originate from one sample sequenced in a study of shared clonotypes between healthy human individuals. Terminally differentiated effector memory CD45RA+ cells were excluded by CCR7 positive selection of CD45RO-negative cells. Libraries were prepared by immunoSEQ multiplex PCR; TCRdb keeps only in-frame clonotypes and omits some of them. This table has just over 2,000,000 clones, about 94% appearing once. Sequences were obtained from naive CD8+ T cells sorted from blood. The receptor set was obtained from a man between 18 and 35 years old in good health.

Written as DNA, the CDR3 is TGCGCCAGCAGGACCTTCGCGGAGGAGGGATACGAGCAGTACTTC. It is translated as CASRTFAEEGYEQYF. This chain links TRBV5-1 with TRBJ2-7; D may be TRBD2 (6 bases). Germline-derived CDR1 and CDR2 are SGHRS and YFSETQ. With 5 bases removed from V and 4 bases from J, the gap between germline ends came to 19 bases. CDR3 length: 15 amino acids.

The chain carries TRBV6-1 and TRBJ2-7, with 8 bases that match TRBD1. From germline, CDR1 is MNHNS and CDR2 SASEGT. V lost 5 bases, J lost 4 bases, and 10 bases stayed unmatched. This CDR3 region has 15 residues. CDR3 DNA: TGTGCCAGCAGTTCAAAACAGGGGGTGCGTTACGAGCAGTACTTC. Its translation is CASSSKQGVRYEQYF.

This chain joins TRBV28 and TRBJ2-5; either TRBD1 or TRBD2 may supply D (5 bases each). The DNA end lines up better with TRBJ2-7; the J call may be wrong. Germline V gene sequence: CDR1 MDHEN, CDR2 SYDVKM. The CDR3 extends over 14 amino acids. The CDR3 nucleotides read TGTGCCAGCAGTCCCGGGACGTCCGCCTACGAGCAGTACTTC. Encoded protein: CASSPGTSAYEQYF.

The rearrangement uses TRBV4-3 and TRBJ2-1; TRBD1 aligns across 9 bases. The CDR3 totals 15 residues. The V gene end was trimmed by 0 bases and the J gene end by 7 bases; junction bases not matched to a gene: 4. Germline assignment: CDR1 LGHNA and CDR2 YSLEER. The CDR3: CASSQEGTGNNEQFF. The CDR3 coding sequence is TGCGCCAGCAGCCAAGAAGGGACAGGGAATAATGAGCAGTTCTTC.

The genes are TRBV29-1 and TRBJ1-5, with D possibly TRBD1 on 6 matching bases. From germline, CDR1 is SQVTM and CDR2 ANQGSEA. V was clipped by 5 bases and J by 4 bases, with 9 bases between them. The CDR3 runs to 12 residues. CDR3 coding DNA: TGCAGCGTTCTTGGACAGAATCAGCCCCAGCATTTT. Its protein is CSVLGQNQPQHF.

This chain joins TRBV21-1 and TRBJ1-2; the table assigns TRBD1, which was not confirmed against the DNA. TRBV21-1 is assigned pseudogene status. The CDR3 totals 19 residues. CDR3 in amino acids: CASSKGKLNGQGYNYGYTF. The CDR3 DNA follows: TGTGCCAGCAGCAAGGGGAAATTGAACGGACAGGGTTATAACTATGGCTACACCTTC.

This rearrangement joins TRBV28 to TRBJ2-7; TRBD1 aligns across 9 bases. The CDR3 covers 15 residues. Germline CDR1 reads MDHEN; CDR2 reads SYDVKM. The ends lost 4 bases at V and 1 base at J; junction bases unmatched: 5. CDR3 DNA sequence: TGTGCCAGCAGTTATCGGACAGGGGTATCCTACGAGCAGTACTTC. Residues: CASSYRTGVSYEQYF.

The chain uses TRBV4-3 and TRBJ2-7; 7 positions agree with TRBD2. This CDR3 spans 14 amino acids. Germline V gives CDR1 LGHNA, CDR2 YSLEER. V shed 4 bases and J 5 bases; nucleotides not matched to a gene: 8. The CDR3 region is CASSLSAAGDEQYF. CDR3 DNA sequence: TGCGCCAGCAGCCTTTCGGCGGCGGGAGACGAGCAGTACTTC.

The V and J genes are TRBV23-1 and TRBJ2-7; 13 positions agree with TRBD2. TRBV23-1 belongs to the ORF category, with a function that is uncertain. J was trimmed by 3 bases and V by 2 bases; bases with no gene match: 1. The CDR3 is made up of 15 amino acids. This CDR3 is CASSQGTSGNYEQYF. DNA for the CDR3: TGCGCCAGCAGTCAAGGGACTAGCGGGAACTACGAGCAGTACTTC.

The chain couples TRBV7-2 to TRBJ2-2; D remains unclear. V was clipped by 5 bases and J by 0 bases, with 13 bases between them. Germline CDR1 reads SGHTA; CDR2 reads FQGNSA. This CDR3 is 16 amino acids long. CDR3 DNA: TGTGCCAGCAGCCTCGTGGAGCTAGCGAACACCGGGGAGCTGTTTTTT. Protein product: CASSLVELANTGELFF.